The T cell receptor (beta chain) under discussion was sequenced for a study of molecular identifiers for immune sequencing clone quantification. In its sample, this clonotype was seen a few times. CDR1 and CDR2 from the germline V gene are SGHTA and FQGNSA. This CDR3 contains 14 residues. The V and J ends lost 7 bases and 4 bases, in that order; junction bases with no gene match: 7. TCRdb reanalysed the PCR reads using MiXCR and keeps one entry per CDR3 protein. The top ten clones hold approximately 0.8% of a sample with about 500,000 distinct CDR3 sequences, about 26% of them seen once. This receptor was obtained from a human donor in good health. Some libraries in this study had Jurkat cell RNA spiked in. The chain employs TRBV7-2 and TRBJ1-5; 7 bases fit TRBD1. The sequenced sample was naive CD8+ T cells from blood, with Jurkat cell RNA spiked in. The subset: FACS-sorted CD8+CD4-CCR7+CD45RA+ naive T cells. CDR3 sequence reads: CASTRTGLNQPQHF. In nucleotides, the CDR3 is TGTGCCAGCACCCGGACAGGCCTAAATCAGCCCCAGCATTTT. Using reference TRBV7-2 and TRBJ1-5 for the parts outside the CDR3, the full variable domain is GAGVSQSPSNKVTEKGKDVELRCDPISGHTALYWYRQSLGQGLEFLIYFQGNSAPDKSGLPSDRFSAERTGGSVSTLTIQRTQQEDSAVYLCASTRTGLNQPQHFGDGTRLSIL.